The 18 T cell receptor beta chains below were found in one sample sequenced in a study of blood T cell repertoires in COVID-19. Clones were sequenced by immunoSEQ multiplex PCR, and TCRdb holds only the in-frame ones, with some missing. Of approximately 53,000 clones listed, 75% to 90% are singletons. Sample: peripheral blood. All receptors come from a woman of 80 years or more with COVID-19, enrolled during active disease.

The chain couples TRBV9 to TRBJ2-5, with TRBD2 matching over 15 bases. The CDR3 spans 15 residues. After removal of 3 bases from V and 6 bases from J, the junction contained 3 bases not matched to a gene. The germline V gene encodes CDR1 SGDLS and CDR2 YYNGEE. The CDR3 protein is CASSGTSGGAKTQYF. The CDR3 DNA is TGTGCCAGCAGCGGGACTAGCGGGGGGGCAAAGACCCAGTACTTC. Complete variable domain (other parts from reference TRBV9 and TRBJ2-5): DSGVTQTPKHLITATGQRVTLRCSPRSGDLSVYWYQQSLDQGLQFLIQYYNGEERAKGNILERFSAQQFPDLHSELNLSSLELGDSALYFCASSGTSGGAKTQYFGPGTRLLVL.

This rearrangement joins TRBV4-1 to TRBJ1-5; D gene unclear. Germline values: CDR1 MGHRA, CDR2 YSYEKL. Trimming left V 2 bases short and J 6 bases short, with 8 bases between. The CDR3 has 13 amino acids. The CDR3 DNA is TGCGCCAGCAGCCAACTTCGGTTTCAGCCCCAGCATTTT. It codes for CASSQLRFQPQHF.

The chain is built from TRBV5-1 and TRBJ2-1, with TRBD1 matching over 10 bases. After removal of 4 bases from V and 2 bases from J, the junction contained 6 bases not matched to a gene. The germline V gene has CDR1 SGHRS and CDR2 YFSETQ. The CDR3 runs to 16 residues. The DNA for the CDR3 is TGCGCCAGCAGCCCCCCTGGGACAGGGGCCTACAATGAGCAGTTCTTC. This translates into CASSPPGTGAYNEQFF.

This clone was counted once. The V call is TRBV19, the J call TRBJ1-1, with a weak D call TRBD1 (6 bases). With 5 bases removed from V and 8 bases from J, the gap between germline ends came to 18 bases. CDR3 length: 14 residues. The germline V gene encodes CDR1 LNHDA and CDR2 SQIVND (reference sequence). CDR3 nucleotide sequence: TGTGCCAGTAGTCGCCTGGGGCAGGGGAAGGAAGCTTTCTTT. Translating it yields CASSRLGQGKEAFF.

The chain has TRBV7-2 and TRBJ2-7, with 7 bases that match TRBD2. The CDR3 loop spans 16 amino acids. V lost 5 bases to trimming and J lost 4 bases; unmatched junction nucleotides: 14. Per the germline V gene, CDR1 is SGHTA and CDR2 is FQGNSA. This CDR3 reads CASSPTQTRGVYEQYF. The CDR3 DNA reads TGTGCCAGCAGCCCAACCCAGACACGGGGGGTTTACGAGCAGTACTTC.

The J gene is TRBJ2-5, the V gene TRBV28, with D unclear. The CDR3 consists of 15 residues. Germline-derived CDR1 and CDR2 are MDHEN and SYDVKM. V dropped 4 bases and J dropped 0 bases, with 12 bases sitting between them. The CDR3 reads CASSSTDWYQETQYF. The CDR3 DNA sequence: TGTGCCAGCAGTTCAACTGATTGGTACCAAGAGACCCAGTACTTC. Full variable domain (rest looked up from reference TRBV28 and TRBJ2-5): DVKVTQSSRYLVKRTGEKVFLECVQDMDHENMFWYRQDPGLGLRLIYFSYDVKMKEKGDIPEGYSVSREKKERFSLILESASTNQTSMYLCASSSTDWYQETQYFGPGTRLLVL.

This clone is medium-sized. The chain carries TRBV2 and TRBJ1-3; no clear D. CDR3 size: 12 residues. CDR1 SNHLY and CDR2 FYNNEI come from the germline V gene. Trimming removed 9 bases from V and 0 bases from J, with 6 bases in between. CDR3 in DNA: TGTGCCAGTACGAGCTCTGGAAACACCATATATTTT. Translating gives CASTSSGNTIYF.

This clone has just one count. V usage is TRBV14 and J usage is TRBJ1-2; D is undetermined. Germline loops: CDR1 SGHDN, CDR2 FVKESK. V was clipped by 0 bases and J by 3 bases, with 5 bases between them. This CDR3 is built from 13 residues. The CDR3 region has the DNA TGTGCCAGCAGCCAAGATATAGACTATGGCTACACCTTC. It encodes CASSQDIDYGYTF.

This clone was counted a single time. This sequence joins TRBV5-1 and TRBJ2-3, with D maybe TRBD2 (6 bases). The CDR3 spans 13 residues. Trimming took off 4 bases at V and 3 bases at J, with 9 bases between the two ends. The germline gives CDR1 SGHRS, CDR2 YFSETQ. Here the CDR3 reads CASSTGLTDTQYF. The CDR3 DNA reads as TGCGCCAGCAGCACCGGACTAACAGATACGCAGTATTTT. Filled out from reference TRBV5-1 and TRBJ2-3, the complete variable domain reads KAGVTQTPRYLIKTRGQQVTLSCSPISGHRSVSWYQQTPGQGLQFLFEYFSETQRNKGNFPGRFSGRQFSNSRSEMNVSTLELGDSALYLCASSTGLTDTQYFGPGTRLTVL.

This clone was picked up a small number of times. The chain has TRBV2 and TRBJ1-2, with TRBD1 identical over 8 bases. Trimming removed 6 bases from V and 7 bases from J; junction bases left unmatched: 7. Germline V gene sequence: CDR1 SNHLY, CDR2 FYNNEI. The CDR3 is made up of 13 amino acids. The DNA for the CDR3 is TGTGCCAGCAGAGAGACAGGGGAGGGTGGCTACACCTTC. Protein sequence: CASRETGEGGYTF.

The chain links TRBV27 to TRBJ2-1; 7 nucleotides line up with TRBD2. Germline-derived CDR1 and CDR2 are MNHEY and SMNVEV (reference sequence). V was clipped by 5 bases and J by 7 bases; unmatched bases: 5. This CDR3 region has 13 residues. In DNA, the CDR3 is TGTGCCAGCAGTCAGCGGGGCCTAAATGAGCAGTTCTTC. Translation: CASSQRGLNEQFF.

V is TRBV5-4 and J is TRBJ1-6, with TRBD1 matching over 8 bases. Germline trimming cut 2 bases from V and 5 bases from J; bases unmatched to any gene: 3. Per germline, CDR1 SGHNT and CDR2 YYREEE (reference sequence). There are 15 residues in the CDR3. The CDR3 nucleotides read TGTGCCAGCAGCTTCTCAGGGGGCAATAATTCACCCCTCCACTTT. Protein sequence: CASSFSGGNNSPLHF.

The V gene is TRBV24-1, the J gene TRBJ2-2; TRBD2 aligns across 7 bases. Germline trimming cut 4 bases from V and 6 bases from J; bases unmatched to any gene: 4. This CDR3 has 14 residues. Germline lookup yields CDR1 KGHDR and CDR2 SFDVKD. The CDR3 DNA reads TGTGCCACCAGTGAAGCCGGGAGGCCCGGGGAGCTGTTTTTT. Its protein is CATSEAGRPGELFF.

The chain carries TRBV21-1 and TRBJ1-6; the listed D gene, TRBD1, was not tested against the DNA. TRBV21-1 is assigned pseudogene status. The CDR3 runs to 18 residues. The CDR3 is CASSKVTQGQGLYSPLHF. The DNA of the CDR3 is TGTGCCAGCAGCAAAGTCACTCAAGGACAGGGTTTGTACTCACCCCTCCACTTT.

This clone is medium-sized within its sample. The chain combines TRBV27 with TRBJ2-3; D is perhaps TRBD1 (5 bases). V was pared by 8 bases and J by 4 bases, with 16 bases between. The V gene's germline CDR1 is MNHEY and CDR2 SMNVEV (reference sequence). The CDR3 is 14 amino acids. In DNA, the CDR3 is TGTGCCAGCCGCCGTCAGGGTTTTGCAGATACGCAGTATTTT. Its protein product is CASRRQGFADTQYF.

The rearrangement joins TRBV5-1 to TRBJ2-7; 7 bases map to TRBD2. CDR1 is SGHRS and CDR2 is YFSETQ in the germline V gene. Losses at the gene ends were 0 bases for V and 3 bases for J; bases not matched to a gene: 3. The CDR3 is 14 amino acids. The CDR3 region has the DNA TGCGCCAGCAGCTTGGTCGGGACTAACTACGAGCAGTACTTC. Amino acids: CASSLVGTNYEQYF.

The chain has TRBV7-8 and TRBJ1-6; TRBD1 aligns across 8 bases. This CDR3 comprises 17 residues. J gave up 9 bases and V 1 base, and 11 bases lay outside the gene matches. The germline gives CDR1 SGHVS, CDR2 FQNEAQ. In nucleotides, the CDR3 is TGTGCCAGCAGCTTAGGGCGGGCCGACAGGGGCGGTTCACCCCTCCACTTT. Translated: CASSLGRADRGGSPLHF.

The chain recombines TRBV5-1 with TRBJ2-3, with a tentative D call TRBD1 (5 bases). The germline gives CDR1 SGHRS, CDR2 YFSETQ. This CDR3 contains 15 residues. V shed 4 bases and J shed 3 bases, with 15 bases lying between them. The CDR3, as DNA: TGCGCCAGCAGCGAAGACAGTACGAAAACAGATACGCAGTATTTT. Translated, it gives CASSEDSTKTDTQYF.